These T cell receptor beta chains were read from a single sample in a study of breast tumors, draining lymph nodes, adjacent tissues. One entry per CDR3 protein results from TCRdb running MiXCR on the multiplex PCR reads. The table lists about 220,000 distinct CDR3 sequences, less than 35% of them singletons. The sequencing input was axillary lymph node tissue. The receptors shown here come from a female donor with breast cancer. Some clones in this sample may be carry-over from other donors' samples. Both conserved end residues are part of each CDR3. D genes are given only for firm matches. Rows may omit the clone size; those that give it use once, few, many or a size class.

D gene | clone size | J gene | V gene | CDR3 protein | CDR3 DNA
NA | once | TRBJ2-2 | TRBV6-5 | CATVGGTRKEELFF | TGTGCCACCGTGGGCGGGACCCGAAAGGAAGAGCTGTTTTTT
NA | NA | TRBJ1-2 | TRBV20-1 | CSAPLGIPYGYTF | TGCAGTGCCCCCCTAGGAATTCCCTATGGCTACACCTTC
NA | NA | TRBJ1-6 | TRBV9 | CASSVSGLGSPLHF | TGTGCCAGCAGCGTCTCGGGACTAGGGTCACCCCTCCACTTT
NA | NA | TRBJ2-6 | TRBV24-1 | CATSDRTGANVLTF | TGTGCCACCAGTGATCGGACAGGGGCCAACGTCCTGACTTTC
TRBD1 | NA | TRBJ1-5 | TRBV2 | CASSTGTGGQPQHF | TGTGCCAGCAGCACCGGGACAGGGGGGCAGCCCCAGCATTTT
NA | many | TRBJ1-6 | TRBV9 | CASSEGDRSPLHF | TGTGCCAGCAGCGAAGGGGATAGGTCACCCCTCCACTTT
TRBD1 | NA | TRBJ1-5 | TRBV4-3 | CASSHDRDQPQHF | TGCGCCAGCAGCCATGACAGGGATCAGCCCCAGCATTTT
TRBD2 | few | TRBJ2-1 | TRBV27 | CASSLRRELNEQFF | TGTGCCAGCAGTTTAAGGCGGGAGTTGAATGAGCAGTTCTTC
TRBD1 | many | TRBJ2-3 | TRBV2 | CASSVRGQGSTDTQYF | TGTGCCAGCAGTGTTAGGGGACAGGGCAGCACAGATACGCAGTATTTT
NA | many | TRBJ2-1 | TRBV6-1 | CASRRPGLTNEQFF | TGTGCCAGCAGGCGTCCAGGACTAACCAATGAGCAGTTCTTC
TRBD2 | NA | TRBJ2-1 | TRBV11-2 | CASSLGTSGGAGPNEQFF | TGTGCCAGCAGCCTCGGGACTAGCGGGGGGGCCGGTCCTAATGAGCAGTTCTTC
NA | many | TRBJ2-5 | TRBV2 | CASSEGGEETQYF | TGTGCCAGCAGTGAAGGGGGAGAAGAGACCCAGTACTTC
NA | few | TRBJ2-7 | TRBV6-5 | CASSYIPGFVASEQYF | TGTGCCAGCAGTTATATTCCAGGGTTTGTAGCATCCGAGCAGTACTTC
TRBD2 | many | TRBJ2-1 | TRBV20-1 | CSAGAPGTSGVNEQFF | TGCAGTGCTGGAGCCCCCGGGACTAGCGGGGTAAATGAGCAGTTCTTC
TRBD1 | many | TRBJ2-1 | TRBV4-1 | CASSQEGTGADNEQFF | TGCGCCAGCAGCCAAGAAGGGACAGGGGCAGACAATGAGCAGTTCTTC
TRBD2 | many | TRBJ2-2 | TRBV19 | CASSTSGMNTGELFF | TGTGCCAGTTCGACTAGCGGGATGAACACCGGGGAGCTGTTTTTT
TRBD2 | many | TRBJ2-1 | TRBV4-1 | CGSQRLAGSNNEQFF | TGCGGCAGCCAACGCCTAGCGGGTTCTAACAATGAGCAGTTCTTC
TRBD2 | many | TRBJ2-5 | TRBV19 | CASSWLAGLGETQYF | TGTGCCAGTAGTTGGCTAGCGGGATTAGGAGAGACCCAGTACTTC
NA | few | TRBJ2-7 | TRBV28 | CASSFQKRQIASYEQYF | TGTGCCAGCAGTTTTCAGAAAAGACAGATAGCTTCCTACGAGCAGTACTTC
NA | NA | TRBJ1-2 | TRBV5-1 | CASSLDSWVGSHGYTF | TGCGCCAGCAGCTTGGACTCCTGGGTAGGCAGCCATGGCTACACCTTC
TRBD1 | NA | TRBJ2-3 | TRBV18 | CASSPRDSGVGRDTQYF | TGTGCCAGCTCACCGAGGGACAGCGGTGTGGGTCGGGATACGCAGTATTTT
TRBD2 | many | TRBJ2-1 | TRBV6-6 | CASSSPGTSGGNEQFF | TGTGCCAGCAGTTCCCCCGGGACTAGCGGAGGAAATGAGCAGTTCTTC